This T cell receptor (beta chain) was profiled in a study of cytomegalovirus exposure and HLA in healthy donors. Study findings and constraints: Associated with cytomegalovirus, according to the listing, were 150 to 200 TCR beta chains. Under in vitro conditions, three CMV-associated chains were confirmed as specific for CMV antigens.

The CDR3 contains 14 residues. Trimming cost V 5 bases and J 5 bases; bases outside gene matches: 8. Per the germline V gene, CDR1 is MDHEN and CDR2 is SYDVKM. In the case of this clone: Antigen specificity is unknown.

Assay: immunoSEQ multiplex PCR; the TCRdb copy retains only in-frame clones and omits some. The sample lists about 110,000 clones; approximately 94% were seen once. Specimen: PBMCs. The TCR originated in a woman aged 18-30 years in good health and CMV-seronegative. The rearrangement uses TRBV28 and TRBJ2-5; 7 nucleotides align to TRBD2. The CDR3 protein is CASSKGGRGETQYF. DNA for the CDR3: TGTGCCAGCAGTAAGGGAGGGCGGGGGGAGACCCAGTACTTC.